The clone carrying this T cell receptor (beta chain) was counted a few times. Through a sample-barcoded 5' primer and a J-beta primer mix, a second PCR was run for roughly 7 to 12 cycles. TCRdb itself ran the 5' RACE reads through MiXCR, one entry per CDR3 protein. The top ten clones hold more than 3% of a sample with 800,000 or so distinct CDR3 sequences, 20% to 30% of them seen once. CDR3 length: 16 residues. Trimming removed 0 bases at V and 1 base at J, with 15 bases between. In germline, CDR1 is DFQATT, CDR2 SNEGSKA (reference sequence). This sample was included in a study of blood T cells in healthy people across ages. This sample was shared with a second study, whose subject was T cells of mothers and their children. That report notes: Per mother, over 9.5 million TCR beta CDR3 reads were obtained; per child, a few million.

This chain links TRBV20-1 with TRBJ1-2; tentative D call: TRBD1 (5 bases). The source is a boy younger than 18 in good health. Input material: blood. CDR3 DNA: TGCAGTGCTAGAGAGGCGCGGGGGGGTCTTAACTATGGCTACACCTTC. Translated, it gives CSAREARGGLNYGYTF.